The 19 T cell receptor beta chains in this list originate from one sample, sequenced in a study of T-cell reconstitution after alpha-beta-depleted transplantation in children. Library preparation (for TCRbeta) was performed with unique molecular identifiers. TCRdb redid the calling of the PCR reads with MiXCR, one entry per CDR3 protein. Of almost 500,000 distinct CDR3 sequences in the sample, around 12% are singletons; the top ten hold about 5.6%. The source material was PBMCs from the stem cell graft donor, sampled from the stem cell graft. The receptors stem from a human donor who donated a stem cell graft to a child with combined immunodeficiency.

In its sample, this clonotype was seen many times. The CDR3 nucleotides are TGTGCCAGCAGTTTGGCAGTGCCTAATGAAAAACTGTTTTTT. This sequence encodes CASSLAVPNEKLFF. The chain has TRBV12-3 or TRBV12-4 and TRBJ1-4; no clear D gene. V lost 3 bases and J 3 bases, leaving 8 bases between the germline ends. This CDR3 contains 14 residues.

The rearrangement links TRBV5-1 to TRBJ2-7; D remains unclear. V lost 1 base and J 1 base, leaving 15 bases between the germline ends. The CDR3 totals 16 residues. CDR1 and CDR2 (germline): SGHRS, YFSETQ. CDR3 nucleotide sequence: TGCGCCAGCAGCTTGCTAGGGCCCCCGGCATCCTACGAGCAGTACTTC. As protein: CASSLLGPPASYEQYF.

The chain joins TRBV4-2 to TRBJ2-2, with D possibly matching TRBD1 (5 bases). CDR3 length: 15 amino acids. Trimming took off 4 bases at V and 10 bases at J, with 19 bases between the two ends. CDR1 is LGHNA, CDR2 YNFKEQ, per germline. CDR3 residues: CASSPVTWGPEELFF. For the CDR3, the DNA is TGTGCCAGCAGCCCCGTAACCTGGGGCCCGGAGGAGCTGTTTTTT.

This sequence joins TRBV7-9 and TRBJ2-7; D is ambiguous. The V gene lost 5 bases and the J gene lost 5 bases, with 16 bases spanning the gap. This CDR3 has 14 residues. Germline-derived CDR1 and CDR2 are SEHNR and FQNEAQ (reference sequence). The CDR3 DNA sequence: TGTGCCAGCAGCCCTAGGGCCTTACGGAACGAGCAGTACTTC. Protein: CASSPRALRNEQYF.

The chain recombines TRBV30 with TRBJ2-1, with D unresolved. Trimming stripped 2 bases from V and 8 bases from J, with 19 bases between. Germline V gene sequence: CDR1 GTSNPN, CDR2 SVGIG (reference sequence). The CDR3 has 15 residues. CDR3 region: CAWSLPGPTNDEQFF. CDR3 in DNA: TGTGCCTGGAGTCTTCCGGGCCCCACAAACGATGAGCAGTTCTTC.

This clonotype has at least ten counts. V and J are TRBV6-5 and TRBJ1-3; D is unresolved. The CDR3 is made up of 14 amino acids. Per germline, CDR1 MNHEY and CDR2 SVGAGI. V was cut by 6 bases and J by 0 bases, with 9 bases left in between. CDR3 DNA sequence: TGTGCCAGCAGGGTTCTTGACTCTGGAAACACCATATATTTT. It encodes CASRVLDSGNTIYF.

This clonotype has more than one count but fewer than ten. The chain uses TRBV10-3 and TRBJ2-3, with D perhaps matching TRBD1 (5 bases). V was shortened by 10 bases and J by 0 bases, with 14 bases between the two germline ends. The CDR3 sequence is 14 residues long. Germline CDR1 reads ENHRY; CDR2 reads SYGVKD. In DNA, the CDR3 is TGTGCCACCCAGGGCGGTCCTAGCACAGATACGCAGTATTTT. Protein sequence: CATQGGPSTDTQYF.

This chain links TRBV7-9 with TRBJ2-1; 9 nucleotides match TRBD2. After removal of 6 bases from V and 6 bases from J, the junction contained 9 bases not matched to a gene. Germline V CDR1 and CDR2: SEHNR, FQNEAQ (reference sequence). This CDR3 contains 15 residues. The CDR3 nucleotides read TGTGCCAGCAGTTCTATACTAGCGGGCTCCAATGAGCAGTTCTTC. Translated: CASSSILAGSNEQFF. The complete variable domain, with remaining parts taken from reference TRBV7-9 and TRBJ2-1, reads DTGVSQNPRHKITKRGQNVTFRCDPISEHNRLYWYRQTLGQGPEFLTYFQNEAQLEKSRLLSDRFSAERPKGSFSTLEIQRTEQGDSAMYLCASSSILAGSNEQFFGPGTRLTVL.

In this sample, this clonotype turned up many times. V gene TRBV20-1 combines with J gene TRBJ2-7; TRBD1 matches 11 bases. This CDR3 contains 14 residues. Germline assignment: CDR1 DFQATT and CDR2 SNEGSKA (reference sequence). The J segment lost 3 bases and the V segment lost 5 bases, leaving 6 bases of the junction unmatched. DNA of the CDR3: TGCAGTGCTTACACCGGGACAGGGGGCTACGAGCAGTACTTC. Translating gives CSAYTGTGGYEQYF.

The sample holds many counts of this clonotype. The chain uses TRBV9 and TRBJ2-3; D is unresolved. Germline V gene lookup returns CDR1 SGDLS and CDR2 YYNGEE. V was trimmed by 3 bases and J by 0 bases, leaving 8 bases between them. The CDR3 has 14 amino acids. The CDR3 sequence is CASSGPPSTDTQYF. The CDR3 region has the DNA TGTGCCAGCAGCGGTCCCCCCAGCACAGATACGCAGTATTTT.

This clonotype was observed a handful of times. The V and J genes are TRBV3-1 and TRBJ1-5; D not certain. CDR1 and CDR2 (germline): LGHDT, YNNKEL (reference sequence). This CDR3 spans 14 amino acids. Trimming removed 4 bases at V and 7 bases at J, with 14 bases between. The CDR3 is CASSPSPQTQPQHF. The CDR3 coding sequence is TGTGCCAGCAGCCCCTCCCCACAGACGCAGCCCCAGCATTTT.

This clonotype was counted between two and nine times. V gene TRBV6-2 or TRBV6-3 combines with J gene TRBJ2-1, with TRBD2 identical over 11 bases. The ends lost 0 bases at V and 9 bases at J; junction bases unmatched: 10. CDR3 length: 17 amino acids. CDR1 MNHEY and CDR2 SVGEGT come from the germline V gene. CDR3 region: CASSYSPLAGGPPEQFF. DNA of the CDR3: TGTGCCAGCAGTTACTCTCCATTAGCGGGAGGGCCCCCTGAGCAGTTCTTC.

V usage is TRBV7-3 and J usage is TRBJ2-1, with 8 bases identical to TRBD2. The CDR3 sequence is 15 residues long. Germline CDR1 reads SGHTA; CDR2 reads FQGTGA. Trimming at V came to 5 bases and at J to 2 bases, leaving 5 bases not matched to a gene. CDR3 sequence reads: CASSATAGAYNEQFF. The CDR3, as DNA: TGTGCCAGCAGCGCAACAGCGGGAGCCTACAATGAGCAGTTCTTC.

This clonotype was counted only a few times. One end of the junction varies from germline; a read error may be responsible. This chain joins TRBV27 and TRBJ1-4; 7 bases align to TRBD1. The germline CDR1 and CDR2 sequences are MNHEY and SMNVEV (reference sequence). The CDR3 has 15 residues. DNA of the CDR3: TGTGCCAGCAGTTTAGAGGGGACAGTTAATGAAAAACTATTTTTT. Translated: CASSLEGTVNEKLFF. Variable domain in full (rest from reference TRBV27 and TRBJ1-4): EAQVTQNPRYLITVTGKKLTVTCSQNMNHEYMSWYRQDPGLGLRQIYYSMNVEVTDKGDVPEGYKVSRKEKRNFPLILESPSPNQTSLYFCASSLEGTVNEKLFFGSGTQLSVL.

This clonotype has a count of ten or more. The gene calls are TRBV5-6 and TRBJ2-7, with a weak D call TRBD2 (7 bases). The CDR3 spans 15 residues. The germline V gene encodes CDR1 SGHDT and CDR2 YYEEEE. Trimming removed 4 bases at V and 1 base at J, with 15 bases between. The CDR3 sequence: CASSRKGGPSYEQYF. The CDR3 bases are TGTGCCAGCAGCCGCAAGGGGGGGCCTTCCTACGAGCAGTACTTC.

The V gene is TRBV6-2 or TRBV6-3, the J gene TRBJ1-5; D perhaps matches TRBD1 (5 bases). The length of the CDR3 is 12 residues. Germline values: CDR1 MNHEY, CDR2 SVGEGT. Trimming stripped 3 bases from V and 9 bases from J, with 9 bases between. CDR3 residues: CASSYPQGPQHF. The CDR3 region has the DNA TGTGCCAGCAGTTATCCTCAGGGGCCCCAGCATTTT.

In the case of this clonotype: A much larger clone differs from this one at a single base, so this may be a read error. The chain carries TRBV12-3 or TRBV12-4 and TRBJ2-1; D perhaps matches TRBD1 (5 bases). V lost 4 bases and J 6 bases, leaving 13 bases between the germline ends. The CDR3 extends over 14 amino acids. CDR3 amino acids: CASSWGGPFNEQFF. As DNA, the CDR3 is TGTGCCAGCAGTTGGGGCGGCCCCTTCAATGAGCAGTTCTTC.

J is TRBJ1-1 and V is TRBV14; D ambiguous. The CDR3 sequence is 14 residues long. The germline CDR1 and CDR2 sequences are SGHDN and FVKESK. The V end was cut by 1 base, the J end by 1 base, with 7 bases between. CDR3 in amino acids: CASSQATWNTEAFF. CDR3 nucleotides: TGTGCCAGCAGCCAAGCCACCTGGAACACTGAAGCTTTCTTT.

There are many counts of this clonotype. The chain employs TRBV6-5 and TRBJ1-1, with D maybe TRBD1 (6 bases). CDR3 length equals 14 residues. From germline, CDR1 is MNHEY and CDR2 SVGAGI. V lost 5 bases, J lost 5 bases, and 15 bases lay in between. As DNA, the CDR3 is TGTGCCAGCAGTATTCAGACGCAGGGGACTGAAGCTTTCTTT. Its protein is CASSIQTQGTEAFF.